Each of the 8 T cell receptor beta chains below was sequenced from the same sample in a study of T-cell reconstitution after alpha-beta-depleted transplantation in children. Using unique molecular identifiers, the investigators prepared the TCRbeta library. TCRdb reprocessed the PCR reads via MiXCR and lists one record per CDR3 protein. The sample shows 450,000 to 600,000 distinct CDR3 sequences, approximately 16% of them seen only once. This specimen was PBMCs from the stem cell graft donor, taken from the stem cell graft. The receptors here all came from a human donor who donated a stem cell graft to a child with acute lymphoblastic leukemia.

V and J are TRBV2 and TRBJ2-7; 7 bases fit TRBD2. Germline V gene lookup returns CDR1 SNHLY and CDR2 FYNNEI. V lost 3 bases to trimming and J lost 6 bases; unmatched junction nucleotides: 17. This CDR3 is built from 17 residues. In DNA, the CDR3 is TGTGCCAGCAGTGAGGGCCCAGGGCGGGAGAACGTCTCCGAGCAGTACTTC. Residues: CASSEGPGRENVSEQYF.

The sample holds a few counts of this clonotype. The chain uses TRBV5-1 and TRBJ2-3; unclear D gene. Germline values: CDR1 SGHRS, CDR2 YFSETQ. CDR3 length: 15 residues. V was trimmed by 6 bases and J by 4 bases, leaving 18 bases between them. CDR3 nucleotide sequence: TGCGCCAGCATGACGATACCTACCCAGGCAGATACGCAGTATTTT. This sequence encodes CASMTIPTQADTQYF. Complete variable domain (other parts from reference TRBV5-1 and TRBJ2-3): KAGVTQTPRYLIKTRGQQVTLSCSPISGHRSVSWYQQTPGQGLQFLFEYFSETQRNKGNFPGRFSGRQFSNSRSEMNVSTLELGDSALYLCASMTIPTQADTQYFGPGTRLTVL.

This chain links TRBV7-2 with TRBJ2-3, with 12 bases lining up with TRBD2. The CDR3 length is 16 residues. Germline loops: CDR1 SGHTA, CDR2 FQGNSA. J was trimmed by 5 bases and V by 5 bases; bases with no gene match: 8. CDR3 in amino acids: CASSQSSGRAGDTQYF. The DNA of the CDR3 is TGTGCCAGCAGCCAATCTAGCGGGAGGGCCGGAGATACGCAGTATTTT.

The CDR3 loop is CASARVVSSYEQYF. CDR3 DNA sequence: TGTGCCAGCGCCCGGGTGGTTAGCTCCTACGAGCAGTACTTC. V and J are TRBV12-3 or TRBV12-4 and TRBJ2-7; no definite D call. This CDR3 region has 14 residues. V shed 8 bases and J shed 0 bases, with 14 bases lying between them.

The chain is built from TRBV11-2 and TRBJ2-3; 7 nucleotides match TRBD2. V was pared by 0 bases and J by 0 bases, with 6 bases of the junction left unmatched. The CDR3 totals 17 residues. CDR1 SGHAT and CDR2 FQNNGV come from the germline V gene. CDR3 amino acids: CASSLETSPYSTDTQYF. The CDR3 DNA reads TGTGCCAGCAGCTTAGAGACTAGCCCTTACAGCACAGATACGCAGTATTTT.

Only a few counts were recorded for this clonotype. The chain joins TRBV27 to TRBJ1-1; tentatively, D is TRBD1 (5 bases). The V end was cut by 4 bases, the J end by 11 bases, with 14 bases between. This CDR3 region has 12 residues. CDR1 is MNHEY, CDR2 SMNVEV, per germline (reference sequence). The CDR3 protein is CASSSGGIAAFF. CDR3 nucleotide sequence: TGTGCCAGCAGTTCCGGGGGGATTGCTGCTTTCTTT.

V usage is TRBV5-1 and J usage is TRBJ1-2; 9 nucleotides align to TRBD1. The CDR3 length is 16 residues. CDR1 SGHRS and CDR2 YFSETQ come from the germline V gene. The V and J ends lost 4 bases and 0 bases, in that order; junction bases with no gene match: 7. The CDR3 DNA reads as TGCGCCAGCAGCCCCGGAGGGACAGGGACTAACTATGGCTACACCTTC. The encoded protein is CASSPGGTGTNYGYTF. Combining the CDR3 with reference TRBV5-1 and TRBJ1-2 gives the whole variable domain KAGVTQTPRYLIKTRGQQVTLSCSPISGHRSVSWYQQTPGQGLQFLFEYFSETQRNKGNFPGRFSGRQFSNSRSEMNVSTLELGDSALYLCASSPGGTGTNYGYTFGSGTRLTVV.

This clonotype has more than one count but fewer than ten. V gene TRBV20-1 combines with J gene TRBJ1-5; D is possibly TRBD1 (5 bases). The CDR3 consists of 15 residues. The germline V gene encodes CDR1 DFQATT and CDR2 SNEGSKA (reference sequence). V lost 0 bases and J 2 bases, leaving 11 bases between the germline ends. CDR3 residues: CSARDWGVGNQPQHF. The CDR3 bases are TGCAGTGCTAGAGATTGGGGGGTTGGCAATCAGCCCCAGCATTTT.